These T cell receptor beta chains were read from a single sample in a study of T cells in Graves' hyperthyroidism and ophthalmopathy. A single record per CDR3 protein comes from TCRdb applying MiXCR to the multiplex PCR reads. Among 340,000 or so distinct CDR3 sequences listed, roughly 15% were seen once. The specimen was blood. The receptors stem from a man aged 25 to 45 with Graves' hyperthyroidism. Each CDR3 is given with its conserved first and last residue. The D gene is left open where the match is weak. Clone size, where shown, is once, few, many, or a class for clones that have expanded.

TRBJ2-4	TRBV28	14	many	-	CASSSVGYGNIQYF	TGTGCCAGCAGCTCGGTGGGGTACGGAAACATTCAGTACTTC
TRBJ2-1	TRBV30	14	many	TRBD2	CAWQGTSSYNEQFF	TGTGCCTGGCAAGGGACTAGCAGTTACAATGAGCAGTTCTTC
TRBJ1-2	TRBV29-1	13	many	-	CSVEAGNHYGYTF	TGCAGCGTTGAAGCGGGGAATCACTATGGCTACACCTTC
TRBJ1-1	TRBV7-9	14	many	-	CASSYNVGPTEAFF	TGTGCCAGCAGTTATAACGTAGGACCCACTGAAGCTTTCTTT
TRBJ1-1	TRBV11-2	13	many	-	CASSLSGGSEAFF	TGTGCCAGCAGCTTATCCGGGGGATCTGAGGCTTTCTTT
TRBJ2-7	TRBV20-1	13	-	-	CSAIDPLSYEQYF	TGCAGTGCTATCGACCCCCTATCGTACGAGCAGTACTTC
TRBJ2-7	TRBV3-1	13	many	-	CASSQSETYEQYF	TGTGCCAGCAGCCAATCTGAAACCTACGAGCAGTACTTC
TRBJ2-6	TRBV5-1	13	-	-	CASAPTGANVLTF	TGCGCCAGCGCCCCAACTGGGGCCAACGTCCTGACTTTC
TRBJ2-1	TRBV5-1	16	few	-	CASSRVYGLQMLEQFF	TGCGCCAGCAGCCGTGTGTATGGACTACAGATGTTAGAACAGTTCTTC
TRBJ2-7	TRBV20-1	15	many	-	CSAKLGAGNPYEQYF	TGCAGTGCTAAGCTCGGGGCGGGAAACCCCTACGAGCAGTACTTC
TRBJ2-7	TRBV5-5	15	many	-	CASSLDRGVPNEQYF	TGTGCCAGCAGCTTGGACCGAGGGGTCCCCAACGAGCAGTACTTC
TRBJ2-5	TRBV2	13	many	TRBD2	CAGVAGKVETQYF	TGTGCCGGAGTAGCGGGAAAGGTCGAGACCCAGTACTTC
TRBJ1-1	TRBV9	16	-	-	CASSPRPGPVNTEAFF	TGTGCCAGCAGCCCCCGCCCGGGGCCAGTGAACACTGAAGCTTTCTTT
TRBJ2-1	TRBV4-1	15	-	TRBD2	CASRRTSGIDNEQFF	TGCGCCAGCAGACGCACTAGCGGGATTGACAATGAGCAGTTCTTC
TRBJ1-1	TRBV7-9	14	-	-	CASSSDGVNTEAFF	TGTGCCAGCAGCTCCGATGGAGTGAACACTGAAGCTTTCTTT
TRBJ1-5	TRBV4-1	15	few	TRBD1	CASSQIQGGNQPQHF	TGCGCCAGCAGCCAAATACAGGGGGGCAATCAGCCCCAGCATTTT
TRBJ2-2	TRBV6-1	15	-	-	CASSRDFSNTGELFF	TGTGCCAGCAGCCGTGACTTCTCCAACACCGGGGAGCTGTTTTTT
TRBJ2-7	TRBV6-1	13	few	-	CATGNRAPYEQYF	TGTGCCACCGGGAACCGTGCCCCTTACGAGCAGTACTTC
TRBJ1-1	TRBV7-8	12	-	-	CASSPGSPEAFF	TGTGCCAGCAGCCCCGGCTCCCCTGAAGCTTTCTTT
TRBJ2-7	TRBV28	15	many	-	CASSLSGTVTYEQYF	TGTGCCAGCAGTTTATCCGGGACTGTTACCTACGAGCAGTACTTC
TRBJ2-7	TRBV20-1	11	few	-	CSARRGYEQYF	TGCAGTGCCCGCCGGGGTTACGAGCAGTACTTC
TRBJ2-7	TRBV4-1	13	few	-	CASSQDPEDEQYF	TGCGCCAGCAGCCAAGATCCGGAGGACGAGCAGTACTTC
TRBJ2-3	TRBV13	15	many	TRBD1	CASSRGQGWTDTQYF	TGTGCCAGCAGCCGCGGACAGGGATGGACAGATACGCAGTATTTT
TRBJ2-1	TRBV24-1	19	many	-	CATSEPLQGNTETYNEQFF	TGTGCCACCAGTGAGCCCCTGCAGGGGAATACAGAGACCTACAATGAGCAGTTCTTC
TRBJ1-2	TRBV5-1	15	many	-	CASSQLPTGALAYTF	TGCGCCAGCAGCCAACTTCCTACAGGTGCCCTCGCCTACACCTTC
TRBJ2-3	TRBV6-1	15	many	-	CASITRWQGLDTQYF	TGTGCCAGCATCACGCGGTGGCAGGGTCTCGATACGCAGTATTTT
TRBJ2-5	TRBV7-2	14	many	-	CASSSRGTTETQYF	TGTGCCAGCAGCTCGAGGGGGACTACAGAGACCCAGTACTTC